Sequencing of this TCR beta chain was carried out in a study of spatial heterogeneity in lung cancer. At least ten counts were recorded for this clonotype. Per the germline V gene, CDR1 is SEHNR and CDR2 is FQNEAQ (reference sequence). Trimming shortened V by 5 bases and J by 1 base, and 11 bases separated the two germline ends. The CDR3 is 14 residues long. TCRdb analysed the 5' RACE reads with MiXCR anew, one entry per CDR3 protein. The sample yields about 120,000 distinct CDR3 sequences, 12% seen once. Described time point: blood at routine non-recurrence follow-up after resection. Material for sequencing was whole RNA from tumor, nontumor lung or frozen PBMC, left unsorted.

This TCR was recovered from a male donor with early-stage non-small cell lung cancer. The material sequenced was PBMCs, taken at follow-up. This sequence joins TRBV7-9 and TRBJ1-1; D is undetermined. CDR3 sequence: CASSHQVQNTEAFF. The CDR3 bases are TGTGCCAGCAGCCATCAGGTCCAGAACACTGAAGCTTTCTTT.